The rows below give T cell receptor beta chains drawn from one sample of a study of monozygotic twins with inflammatory bowel disease. TCRdb re-called the 5' RACE reads; one entry per CDR3 protein, DNA not given. The sample data list around 450,000 distinct CDR3 sequences. The sequencing sample was made of blood. The source is a human donor with ulcerative colitis or Crohn's disease, or a healthy co-twin of an affected twin (not recorded which). CDR3s include the opening cysteine and the closing phenylalanine or tryptophan.

TRBJ1-1,TRBV29-1,CSVDLMNTEAFF
TRBJ2-7,TRBV20-1,CSASLTGLGYEQYF
TRBJ2-7,TRBV10-3,CAISSYPAYEQYF
TRBJ1-1,TRBV4-1,CASSQVPGQGRAEAFF
TRBJ2-7,TRBV6-5,CASSHMRTEYF
TRBJ1-4,TRBV12-3/TRBV12-4,CASSSETVSMEKLFF
TRBJ2-2,TRBV4-3,CASSPIYTGELFF
TRBJ2-3,TRBV29-1,CSAAGVVSEPNTQYF
TRBJ1-1,TRBV3-1,CASSPQGARVTEAFF
TRBJ2-7,TRBV28,CASKWDSSYEQYF
TRBJ1-1,TRBV7-9,CASSPLSNSEAFF
TRBJ1-3,TRBV12-3/TRBV12-4,CASSFQGGTIYF
TRBJ2-1,TRBV5-1,CASSFQLLNEQFF
TRBJ1-1,TRBV7-2,CASSFRMPNTEAFF
TRBJ2-1,TRBV7-2,CASSLDGTPYNEQFF
TRBJ2-3,TRBV18,CASSPPRTSGTDTQYF
TRBJ2-1,TRBV29-1,CSVQGQGTPYNEQFF
TRBJ2-1,TRBV30,CAWRLPGSGRSYNEQFF
TRBJ1-5,TRBV12-3/TRBV12-4,CASSLKQGSNQPQHF
TRBJ2-5,TRBV10-3,CAISDGTSVQETQYF
TRBJ1-1,TRBV19,CASSLRQGAVVTEAFF
TRBJ1-3,TRBV11-2,CASSFPTGPGNTIYF
TRBJ1-4,TRBV9,CASSLGTSGEKLFF
TRBJ2-7,TRBV7-2,CASSLGTSGRGREQYF
TRBJ2-5,TRBV10-3,CAISESGETQYF
TRBJ2-7,TRBV3-1,CASSQGVGTLSYEQYF
TRBJ2-4,TRBV5-1,CASSLGANGVIQYF
TRBJ2-3,TRBV10-3,CAISESTGITDTQYF
TRBJ1-5,TRBV28,CASSLQGRRPQHF
TRBJ2-3,TRBV5-1,CASSLGRITDTQYF
TRBJ2-2,TRBV7-2,CASSSSALGQNTGELFF
TRBJ1-1,TRBV3-1,CASSRTGGLAFF
TRBJ1-1,TRBV19,CASSIAGAGAFF
TRBJ1-5,TRBV12-3/TRBV12-4,CASSPGQASNQPQHF
TRBJ2-7,TRBV5-1,CASSLGGLFGEQYF
TRBJ2-7,TRBV3-1,CASSVVIGYEQYF
TRBJ1-4,TRBV5-1,CASSPLGQGMEDALF
TRBJ2-1,TRBV24-1,CATSDTTGQSSYNEQFF
TRBJ2-6,TRBV7-2,CASSLAGTGTGANVLTF
TRBJ2-5,TRBV7-2,CASSLGGGSSLGTQYF
TRBJ2-7,TRBV7-2,CASSLSGSISEQYF
TRBJ1-1,TRBV18,CASSPTGTGYTEAFF
TRBJ1-3,TRBV7-6,CASSLLDRGTGNTIYF
TRBJ2-2,TRBV27,CASSLGGEAGELFF
TRBJ1-4,TRBV5-1,CASKEGVTNEKLFF
TRBJ1-3,TRBV4-2,CASSPSGGGGRPQENTIYF
TRBJ1-5,TRBV3-1,CASSLGTGVSQPQHF
TRBJ1-2,TRBV12-3/TRBV12-4,CASSLPSGYGYTF
TRBJ2-2,TRBV12-3/TRBV12-4,CASALGAGTGELFF
TRBJ2-3,TRBV12-1,CASSFVASGGPLCAVDTQYF
TRBJ2-4,TRBV15,CATRGTAMDKNIQYF
TRBJ2-1,TRBV7-2,CASSVRLTSGKAEQFF
TRBJ2-2,TRBV7-8,CASTPTSGIFGELFF
TRBJ2-7,TRBV10-3,CAISYRGPDYEQYF
TRBJ2-1,TRBV9,CASSVKVGSSYNEQFF
TRBJ2-1,TRBV10-3,CAISESLGSSYNEQFF
TRBJ1-4,TRBV20-1,CSARKGVATNEKLFF
TRBJ2-7,TRBV30,CALQGSSYEQYF
TRBJ1-1,TRBV7-2,CASSLISNTEAFF